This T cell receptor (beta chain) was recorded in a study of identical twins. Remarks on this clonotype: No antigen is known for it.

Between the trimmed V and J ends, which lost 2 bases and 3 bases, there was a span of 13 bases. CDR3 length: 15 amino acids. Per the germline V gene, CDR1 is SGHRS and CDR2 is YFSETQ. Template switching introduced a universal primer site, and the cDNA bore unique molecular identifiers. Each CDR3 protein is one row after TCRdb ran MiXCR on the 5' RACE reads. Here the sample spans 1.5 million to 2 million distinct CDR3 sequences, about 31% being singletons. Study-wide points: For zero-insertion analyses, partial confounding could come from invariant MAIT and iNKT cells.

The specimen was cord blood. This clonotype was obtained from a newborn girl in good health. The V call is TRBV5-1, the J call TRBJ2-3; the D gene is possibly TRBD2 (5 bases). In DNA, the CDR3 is TGCGCCAGCAGCTTACACGGGGTTAGAACAGATACGCAGTATTTT. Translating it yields CASSLHGVRTDTQYF. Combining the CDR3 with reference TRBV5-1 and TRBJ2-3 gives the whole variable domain KAGVTQTPRYLIKTRGQQVTLSCSPISGHRSVSWYQQTPGQGLQFLFEYFSETQRNKGNFPGRFSGRQFSNSRSEMNVSTLELGDSALYLCASSLHGVRTDTQYFGPGTRLTVL.